This TCR beta chain was identified in a study of blood T cells in healthy people across ages. Study-level information: Roughly one uniquely barcoded beta molecule per two T cells was captured. Study-level points and caveats: CMV infection status of these donors was not known. Strong correlation linked observed beta diversity and percent naive T cells.

Trimming shortened V by 2 bases and J by 9 bases, and 26 bases separated the two germline ends. Per germline, CDR1 MNHNS and CDR2 SASEGT. The CDR3 loop spans 18 amino acids. Alongside a J-beta primer mix, a sample-barcoded 5' primer served in a second PCR lasting about 7 to 12 cycles. MiXCR, applied by TCRdb to the 5' RACE reads, yields one record per CDR3 protein. Of approximately 1,700,000 distinct CDR3 sequences in the sample, about two fifths are singletons; the top ten hold more than 20%. Each sample yielded at least 6 micrograms of PBMC total RNA. In this sample, this clonotype turned up a few times. The antigen remains unidentified.

The V call is TRBV6-1, the J call TRBJ2-1; tentatively, D is TRBD1 or TRBD2 (6 bases each). This TCR derives from a human donor in good health. The sequenced material came from blood. CDR3 bases: TGTGCCAGCAGTGAACCCCCGACAGGCGTCGAGGGGACTGGTGAGCAGTTCTTC. Amino acids: CASSEPPTGVEGTGEQFF.